The text below deals with one TCR beta chain. This sample stems from a study of shared T cell receptors in the human thymus. V was cut by 4 bases and J by 8 bases, with 12 bases left in between. The CDR3 has 14 amino acids. Germline values: CDR1 SGHNT, CDR2 YENEEA. Sequenced by immunoSEQ multiplex PCR; TCRdb stores in-frame clones only, minus some. The repertoire consists of roughly 550,000 clones, with around 82% occurring once and the leading ten covering around 0.013%. The sample also formed part of further work on human thymus T cells. That report notes: The donor group consisted of healthy Finnish infants who were having corrective surgery for congenital heart defects. During corrective heart surgery, resections were taken, and the thymus tissue came from them. Apparent skewing of V and J gene usage characterized both thymic and blood repertoires. Overlap was high between thymic repertoires from unrelated individuals, as reported in related research.

The source material was thymocytes. This chain joins TRBV11-3 and TRBJ1-6; tentative D call: TRBD1 (6 bases). The sequence was collected from a boy in the first two years of life with a congenital heart defect. The CDR3 nucleotides are TGTGCCAGCAGCTCGGGGGGCGCGGATTCACCCCTCCACTTT. Its protein product is CASSSGGADSPLHF.